The rows below give T cell receptor beta chains drawn from one sample of a study of T cells in Graves' hyperthyroidism and ophthalmopathy. One entry per CDR3 protein, called by TCRdb with MiXCR from the multiplex PCR reads. The sample has 300,000 to 350,000 distinct CDR3 sequences, approximately 22% seen once; the top ten hold over 45%. Material for sequencing was blood. These receptors were collected from a woman aged 45-65 years with Graves' hyperthyroidism. CDR3s include the opening cysteine and the closing phenylalanine or tryptophan. The D gene is left open where the match is weak. Expanded clones are given a class, and other clones once, few, many or no size at all.

d_call	j_call	v_call	clone_size	cdr3_length	cdr3_aa	cdr3_nt
-	TRBJ2-1	TRBV5-6	once	16	CASSLGYNSQDNEQFF	TGTGCCAGCAGCTTGGGATACAATTCGCAAGACAATGAGCAGTTCTTC
-	TRBJ2-2	TRBV3-1	many	16	CASSQGSGVNTGELFF	TGTGCCAGCAGCCAAGGCAGCGGAGTGAACACCGGGGAGCTGTTTTTT
TRBD2	TRBJ2-3	TRBV6-1	many	15	CASKGSSGGPDTQYF	TGTGCCAGCAAGGGAAGTAGCGGGGGACCAGATACGCAGTATTTT
-	TRBJ2-1	TRBV10-1	many	15	CASSVGASSYNEQFF	TGCGCCAGCAGTGTAGGCGCTAGCTCCTACAATGAGCAGTTCTTC
-	TRBJ1-2	TRBV4-1	few	16	CANSHLSGGGDYGYTF	TGCGCCAACAGCCATCTATCTGGGGGGGGTGATTATGGCTACACCTTC
TRBD2	TRBJ2-3	TRBV20-1	-	12	CSATSGKDTQYF	TGCAGTGCCACTAGCGGGAAAGATACGCAGTATTTT
-	TRBJ2-3	TRBV3-1	-	15	CASSGGTSYIDAQYF	TGTGCCAGCAGTGGGGGGACATCTTATATCGATGCGCAGTATTTT
-	TRBJ1-1	TRBV7-2	many	14	CASSFLGPNTEAFF	TGTGCCAGCAGCTTCCTGGGCCCGAACACTGAAGCTTTCTTT
TRBD2	TRBJ2-5	TRBV12-3/TRBV12-4	-	16	CASSSRTSGREETQYF	TGTGCCAGCAGTTCCCGGACTAGCGGGAGGGAAGAGACCCAGTACTTC
-	TRBJ2-7	TRBV9	many	14	CASSEAAARGEQYF	TGTGCCAGCAGCGAAGCCGCCGCGAGGGGCGAGCAGTACTTC
-	TRBJ2-3	TRBV20-1	many	15	CSPIKGDITTDTQYF	TGCAGTCCCATTAAGGGGGATATTACCACAGATACGCAGTATTTT
-	TRBJ2-3	TRBV7-6	many	15	CASSLTRGLTDTQYF	TGTGCCAGCAGCTTAACTAGAGGGTTAACGGATACGCAGTATTTT
-	TRBJ2-1	TRBV5-1	-	14	CASTEGGSYNEQFF	TGCGCCAGCACGGAGGGGGGGAGCTACAATGAGCAGTTCTTC
-	TRBJ2-2	TRBV6-1	few	17	CASIGSRKRQNTGELFF	TGTGCCAGCATTGGGTCACGGAAGCGACAGAACACCGGGGAGCTGTTTTTT
-	TRBJ1-5	TRBV6-2/TRBV6-3	many	18	CASSAQLRDTLLNQPQHF	TGTGCCAGCAGTGCTCAACTCCGGGACACCCTCCTCAATCAGCCCCAGCATTTT
-	TRBJ1-2	TRBV12-3/TRBV12-4	many	14	CASSLGGEGFGYTF	TGTGCCAGCAGTTTAGGGGGCGAAGGCTTTGGCTACACCTTC
-	TRBJ1-2	TRBV29-1	-	14	CSVVRQGGNYGYTF	TGCAGCGTTGTCCGGCAGGGAGGTAACTATGGCTACACCTTC